The 20 T cell receptor beta chains below were found in one sample sequenced in a study of T cell repertoires in cytomegalovirus infection. TCRdb fed the reads into MiXCR, producing one record per CDR3 protein. The sample has approximately 490,000 distinct CDR3 sequences; roughly 10% are singletons. Material for sequencing was PBMCs. The receptors were sampled from a human donor in good health (CMV status not recorded). Some clones in this sample may be carry-over from other donors' samples.

The chain recombines TRBV20-1 with TRBJ1-5; TRBD1 agrees at 8 bases. Germline V gives CDR1 DFQATT, CDR2 SNEGSKA (reference sequence). This CDR3 is 14 amino acids long. V trimming: 3 bases; J trimming: 3 bases; junction bases outside the gene matches: 4. DNA for the CDR3: TGCAGTGCTAGGGACAGGGCGAACAATCAGCCCCAGCATTTT. Amino acid sequence: CSARDRANNQPQHF.

In this sample, this clonotype turned up a few times. V gene TRBV5-1 combines with J gene TRBJ2-3; D is perhaps TRBD2 (6 bases). The CDR3 length is 16 residues. The ends were cut back, 6 bases at V and 2 bases at J, with 19 bases in the middle. The V gene's germline CDR1 is SGHRS and CDR2 YFSETQ. Written as DNA, the CDR3 is TGCGCCAGCACCAAGAACGCGGGATCGGTCACAGATACGCAGTATTTT. This encodes CASTKNAGSVTDTQYF.

The chain uses TRBV4-2 and TRBJ1-1, with D hard to call. The CDR3 is 18 residues long. Germline CDR1 reads LGHNA; CDR2 reads YNFKEQ. V dropped 1 base and J dropped 0 bases, with 18 bases sitting between them. CDR3 loop: CASSQATWRGPLNTEAFF. The CDR3 DNA sequence: TGTGCCAGCAGCCAAGCCACCTGGCGGGGTCCTTTGAACACTGAAGCTTTCTTT.

Many counts were recorded for this clonotype. The chain recombines TRBV29-1 with TRBJ2-4, with D possibly matching TRBD1 (6 bases). In germline, CDR1 is SQVTM, CDR2 ANQGSEA. The ends were cut back, 0 bases at V and 3 bases at J, with 12 bases in the middle. This CDR3 is built from 15 residues. In DNA, the CDR3 is TGCAGCGTTGAAGATACGGTAGGGGGCAAAAACATTCAGTACTTC. Its translation is CSVEDTVGGKNIQYF.

The sample holds a few counts of this clonotype. For the CDR3, the DNA is TGCGCCAGCAGCTTGGAGTCAGGCAAAGGCTACGAGCAGTACTTC. It translates to CASSLESGKGYEQYF. The J gene is TRBJ2-7, the V gene TRBV5-1; no clear D. V was trimmed by 0 bases and J by 3 bases, leaving 13 bases between them. Germline CDR1 is SGHRS and CDR2 is YFSETQ. The CDR3 has 15 residues.

This clonotype appeared many times. The rearrangement links TRBV24-1 to TRBJ2-2, with 7 bases identical to TRBD1. V lost 7 bases and J lost 0; bases outside the gene matches: 1. This CDR3 is 14 amino acids long. Germline V gene lookup returns CDR1 KGHDR and CDR2 SFDVKD. In nucleotides, the CDR3 is TGTGCCACCAGAACAGGGGCGAACACCGGGGAGCTGTTTTTT. Its translation: CATRTGANTGELFF.

This chain uses TRBV5-1 with TRBJ2-7; perhaps TRBD1 as D (5 bases). The germline V and J ends were trimmed by 0 bases and 3 bases, with 16 bases remaining between them. Germline CDR1 SGHRS, CDR2 YFSETQ. CDR3 length equals 16 residues. CDR3 sequence (DNA): TGCGCCAGCAGCTTGGACGAAAGTGGGGCTTACTACGAGCAGTACTTC. Its translation: CASSLDESGAYYEQYF.

The CDR3 here is CASSPAGLAGYTDTQYF. The CDR3 bases are TGTGCCAGCAGCCCAGCGGGACTAGCGGGGTACACAGATACGCAGTATTTT. The chain is built from TRBV12-3 or TRBV12-4 and TRBJ2-3; 13 nucleotides line up with TRBD2. The V and J ends lost 6 bases and 2 bases, in that order; junction bases with no gene match: 8. The CDR3 is 17 residues long.

This clonotype was seen many times. The V call is TRBV12-3 or TRBV12-4, the J call TRBJ1-5; no clear D gene. V lost 3 bases and J lost 0, with 18 bases in between. The CDR3 runs to 18 residues. The DNA of the CDR3 is TGTGCCAGCAGTTTGGCGGCATTGCTACATTATAGCAATCAGCCCCAGCATTTT. This codes for CASSLAALLHYSNQPQHF.

This clonotype was found many times. This rearrangement joins TRBV29-1 to TRBJ1-5; TRBD1 matches at 9 bases. With 6 bases clipped from V and 4 bases from J, the junction kept 4 bases outside the gene matches. Germline V gives CDR1 SQVTM, CDR2 ANQGSEA. CDR3 length: 13 residues. For the CDR3, the DNA is TGCAGCGTCGGGACAGGGACTAATCAGCCCCAGCATTTT. Encoded protein: CSVGTGTNQPQHF.

This clonotype was found many times. The genes are TRBV2 and TRBJ1-2, with TRBD1 identical over 7 bases. Germline-derived CDR1 and CDR2 are SNHLY and FYNNEI. V lost 6 bases and J lost 10; bases outside the gene matches: 14. The CDR3 runs to 14 residues. CDR3 bases: TGTGCCAGCAGGGGACAGCAGGGCATAATGGACTACACCTTC. Its translation is CASRGQQGIMDYTF.

This clonotype occurred many times. This sequence joins TRBV7-2 and TRBJ2-3, with 8 bases aligning to TRBD2. Trimming took 1 base from V and 2 from J; bases not matched to a gene: 5. Germline V lookup: CDR1 SGHTA, CDR2 FQGNSA. The CDR3 loop spans 16 amino acids. CDR3 region: CASSLGAGGYTDTQYF. CDR3 nucleotides: TGTGCCAGCAGCTTAGGTGCGGGGGGCTACACAGATACGCAGTATTTT.

This clonotype appeared many times. This chain joins TRBV10-3 and TRBJ2-5; 9 nucleotides line up with TRBD1. The CDR3 contains 15 residues. Per the germline V gene, CDR1 is ENHRY and CDR2 is SYGVKD. V lost 4 bases and J lost 3; bases outside the gene matches: 6. The CDR3 bases are TGTGCCATCAGTGCACCGGGACAGGGTAAAGAGACCCAGTACTTC. Amino acid sequence: CAISAPGQGKETQYF.

This clonotype was found many times. J is TRBJ2-1 and V is TRBV7-9; D is possibly TRBD2 (6 bases). This CDR3 comprises 11 residues. Per the germline V gene, CDR1 is SEHNR and CDR2 is FQNEAQ (reference sequence). Between the trimmed V and J ends, which lost 2 bases and 16 bases, there was a span of 12 bases. CDR3 DNA: TGTGCCAGCAGCTTAAGGGAGGAGGCCTTCTTC. Amino acid sequence: CASSLREEAFF.

This clonotype occurred many times. The V call is TRBV12-3 or TRBV12-4, the J call TRBJ2-7, with a weak D call TRBD1 (5 bases). Between the trimmed V and J ends, which lost 5 bases and 6 bases, there was a span of 11 bases. The CDR3 has 12 amino acids. CDR3 DNA sequence: TGTGCCAGCAGTCGACAGATGTTCGAGCAGTACTTC. Translating it yields CASSRQMFEQYF.

This clonotype was picked up many times. V is TRBV11-2 and J is TRBJ1-4; D remains ambiguous. This CDR3 comprises 13 residues. CDR1 and CDR2 from the germline V gene are SGHAT and FQNNGV. The V gene lost 1 base and the J gene lost 8 bases, with 8 bases spanning the gap. The CDR3 coding sequence is TGTGCCAGCAGCTTAGGATCGGACGAAAAACTGTTTTTT. This translates into CASSLGSDEKLFF.

The rearrangement links TRBV20-1 to TRBJ2-7, with 9 positions matching TRBD2. This CDR3 has 15 amino acids. J lost 4 bases, V lost 4 bases, and 11 bases had no gene match. Germline lookup yields CDR1 DFQATT and CDR2 SNEGSKA (reference sequence). Here the CDR3 reads CSAIPSGNGRYEQYF. CDR3 nucleotide sequence: TGCAGTGCTATCCCTAGCGGGAACGGGAGATACGAGCAGTACTTC.

This clonotype was counted ten times or more. The chain uses TRBV7-2 and TRBJ1-3; D unclear. CDR1 and CDR2 (germline): SGHTA, FQGNSA. The CDR3 length is 17 residues. V was clipped by 2 bases and J by 0 bases, with 14 bases between them. CDR3 bases: TGTGCCAGCAGCTTAACTTTACACTCATCCTCTGGAAACACCATATATTTT. This encodes CASSLTLHSSSGNTIYF.

This clonotype was seen many times. V usage is TRBV20-1 and J usage is TRBJ2-1; D unresolved. V gave up 0 bases and J gave up 6 bases, with 15 bases separating them. The CDR3 totals 15 residues. Germline V gene sequence: CDR1 DFQATT, CDR2 SNEGSKA (reference sequence). CDR3 coding DNA: TGCAGTGCTAGAGATGGCCAGTTACGGTCCAATGAGCAGTTCTTC. It translates to CSARDGQLRSNEQFF.

CDR3 residues: CAINGEPSFTDTQYF. The CDR3 DNA reads as TGTGCCATCAACGGGGAACCCTCTTTCACAGATACGCAGTATTTT. The chain links TRBV10-3 to TRBJ2-3; D is perhaps TRBD2 (5 bases). CDR1 and CDR2 from the germline V gene are ENHRY and SYGVKD. With 7 bases removed from V and 2 bases from J, the gap between germline ends came to 16 bases. CDR3 length: 15 residues.